The 24 T cell receptor beta chains listed next were all sequenced from one sample in a study of blood T cell repertoires in COVID-19. The repertoire was sequenced with immunoSEQ multiplex PCR; TCRdb's copy has only in-frame clones and lacks some. The sample shows tens of thousands of clones, approximately 87% of them seen only once. Sample: peripheral blood. The receptors stem from a man in his forties or fifties with active COVID-19.

The V and J genes are TRBV7-9 and TRBJ2-7; 9 bases agree with TRBD1. Germline CDR1 is SEHNR and CDR2 is FQNEAQ (reference sequence). This CDR3 region has 15 residues. Trimming removed 5 bases from V and 6 bases from J; junction bases left unmatched: 11. CDR3 sequence (DNA): TGTGCCAGCAGCGGTCCCGGGACAGGGACCGGCGAGCAGTACTTC. It translates to CASSGPGTGTGEQYF.

The rearrangement links TRBV6-5 to TRBJ2-7; 11 bases agree with TRBD1. The V segment lost 2 bases and the J segment 4 bases; nucleotides outside the gene matches: 4. This CDR3 contains 15 residues. Germline lookup yields CDR1 MNHEY and CDR2 SVGAGI. CDR3 DNA sequence: TGTGCCAGCAGTTACGGGACAGGGGGATCGTACGAGCAGTACTTC. This encodes CASSYGTGGSYEQYF.

The chain couples TRBV5-1 to TRBJ2-1; possibly TRBD2 for D (5 bases). V was clipped by 1 base and J by 0 bases, with 11 bases between them. CDR1 is SGHRS, CDR2 YFSETQ, per germline. This CDR3 comprises 16 residues. The CDR3 coding sequence is TGCGCCAGCAGCTTGAGAGGAGGTAGCTCCTACAATGAGCAGTTCTTC. Translated: CASSLRGGSSYNEQFF. Together with reference TRBV5-1 and TRBJ2-1, the CDR3 gives the full variable domain: KAGVTQTPRYLIKTRGQQVTLSCSPISGHRSVSWYQQTPGQGLQFLFEYFSETQRNKGNFPGRFSGRQFSNSRSEMNVSTLELGDSALYLCASSLRGGSSYNEQFFGPGTRLTVL.

This chain connects TRBV9 to TRBJ2-5; TRBD2 matches at 13 bases. CDR3 size: 16 residues. V dropped 4 bases and J dropped 5; count of bases not matched to a gene: 8. Germline-derived CDR1 and CDR2 are SGDLS and YYNGEE. This CDR3 is CASSMPGLAGTETQYF. The CDR3 DNA reads as TGTGCCAGCAGCATGCCGGGACTAGCGGGAACGGAGACCCAGTACTTC.

The chain carries TRBV2 and TRBJ1-1; 9 nucleotides match TRBD1. The V gene's germline CDR1 is SNHLY and CDR2 FYNNEI. CDR3 length: 14 residues. V was clipped by 5 bases and J by 5 bases; unmatched bases: 6. The CDR3 DNA is TGTGCCAGCAGTATTACAGGGGGCTTGACTGAAGCTTTCTTT. It yields the protein CASSITGGLTEAFF.

The rearrangement joins TRBV9 to TRBJ1-6; 7 bases are shared with TRBD1. CDR1 is SGDLS and CDR2 is YYNGEE in the germline V gene. The CDR3 totals 14 residues. Trimming at V came to 7 bases and at J to 8 bases, leaving 9 bases not matched to a gene. The CDR3 DNA follows: TGTGCCAGCTCAGGGGGGAACCGGGATTCACCCCTCCACTTT. This translates into CASSGGNRDSPLHF.

V gene TRBV7-8 combines with J gene TRBJ1-1; the D is unclear. The V and J ends lost 3 bases and 1 base respectively, with 9 bases between them. This CDR3 region has 14 residues. Germline CDR1 is SGHVS and CDR2 is FQNEAQ. DNA for the CDR3: TGTGCCAGCAGCTTTGGACTGGGGAACACTGAAGCTTTCTTT. It codes for CASSFGLGNTEAFF.

The V call is TRBV4-1, the J call TRBJ1-1; TRBD1 is a possible D gene (5 bases). CDR3 length equals 14 residues. Germline CDR1 MGHRA, CDR2 YSYEKL. Trimming took 1 base from V and 4 from J, leaving 10 bases between them. This CDR3 is CASSQAGRATEAFF. The CDR3 DNA follows: TGCGCCAGCAGCCAAGCCGGCAGGGCCACTGAAGCTTTCTTT.

This chain joins TRBV28 and TRBJ2-3, with 7 bases lining up with TRBD2. The germline V gene encodes CDR1 MDHEN and CDR2 SYDVKM. J was trimmed by 0 bases and V by 2 bases; bases with no gene match: 5. The CDR3 runs to 16 residues. The CDR3 DNA sequence: TGTGCCAGCAGTTTAGAGGGAGGGCCTAGCACAGATACGCAGTATTTT. Translated: CASSLEGGPSTDTQYF.

V gene TRBV28 combines with J gene TRBJ2-1; TRBD2 agrees at 8 bases. This CDR3 contains 16 residues. Germline trimming cut 2 bases from V and 0 bases from J; bases unmatched to any gene: 3. Germline V gene data show CDR1 as MDHEN and CDR2 as SYDVKM. CDR3 nucleotide sequence: TGTGCCAGCAGTTTACTAGCGGGTTACTCCTACAATGAGCAGTTCTTC. Protein product: CASSLLAGYSYNEQFF.

This clone has only a few counts. This sequence joins TRBV5-8 and TRBJ1-5; D is unresolved. V lost 6 bases and J lost 4, with 14 bases in between. The CDR3 totals 14 residues. In germline, CDR1 is SGHTS, CDR2 YDEGEE. The chain's CDR3 is CASNPRGPNQPQHF. The CDR3 nucleotides read TGTGCCAGCAACCCACGAGGGCCGAATCAGCCCCAGCATTTT.

The chain uses TRBV19 and TRBJ2-2; the match to TRBD1 covers 8 bases. This CDR3 comprises 15 residues. J was trimmed by 2 bases and V by 4 bases; bases with no gene match: 3. CDR1 is LNHDA and CDR2 is SQIVND in the germline V gene (reference sequence). The CDR3 loop is CASSTGGLNTGELFF. The CDR3, as DNA: TGTGCCAGTAGTACAGGGGGCCTAAACACCGGGGAGCTGTTTTTT.

The chain couples TRBV18 to TRBJ2-5, with a possible D match to TRBD2 (5 bases). The CDR3 extends over 13 amino acids. Germline V gene sequence: CDR1 KGHSH, CDR2 LQKENI. Trimming removed 5 bases from V and 3 bases from J, with 10 bases in between. The CDR3 DNA reads TGTGCCAGCTCATCCCTGCGGGAAGAGACCCAGTACTTC. As protein: CASSSLREETQYF.

The chain joins TRBV11-3 to TRBJ1-1; unclear D gene. V was cut by 3 bases and J by 5 bases, with 13 bases left in between. This CDR3 comprises 14 residues. CDR1 SGHNT and CDR2 YENEEA come from the germline V gene. The CDR3 sequence: CASSFSLPRTEAFF. The CDR3 DNA reads TGTGCCAGCAGCTTTTCCCTACCACGAACTGAAGCTTTCTTT. Combining the CDR3 with reference TRBV11-3 and TRBJ1-1 gives the whole variable domain EAGVVQSPRYKIIEKKQPVAFWCNPISGHNTLYWYLQNLGQGPELLIRYENEEAVDDSQLPKDRFSAERLKGVDSTLKIQPAELGDSAVYLCASSFSLPRTEAFFGQGTRLTVV.

The rearrangement joins TRBV19 to TRBJ2-6, with a tentative D call TRBD2 (5 bases). There are 17 residues in the CDR3. Germline-derived CDR1 and CDR2 are LNHDA and SQIVND (reference sequence). Trimming stripped 0 bases from V and 0 bases from J, with 9 bases between. In DNA form, the CDR3 reads TGTGCCAGTAGTATAGATCGGGGTTCCTCTGGGGCCAACGTCCTGACTTTC. Translated: CASSIDRGSSGANVLTF.

J is TRBJ1-6 and V is TRBV28; weak D call: TRBD1 (5 bases). Germline loops: CDR1 MDHEN, CDR2 SYDVKM. Trimming pared 7 bases from V and 0 bases from J, leaving 22 bases between. The CDR3 extends over 19 amino acids. This CDR3 reads CASTTPAGGISSYNSPLHF. The CDR3, as DNA: TGTGCCAGCACCACTCCTGCGGGGGGTATCAGCTCCTATAATTCACCCCTCCACTTT.

The rearrangement links TRBV12-5 to TRBJ2-2; D unclear. Germline V CDR1 and CDR2: LGHNT, FRNRAP. This CDR3 spans 13 amino acids. V shed 2 bases and J shed 3 bases, with 4 bases lying between them. The CDR3 loop is CASGLPYTGELFF. The CDR3 DNA is TGTGCTAGTGGTTTGCCTTACACCGGGGAGCTGTTTTTT.

The chain combines TRBV6-5 with TRBJ1-1; weak D call: TRBD1 (6 bases). Looked up from germline, CDR1 is MNHEY and CDR2 is SVGAGI. V shed 2 bases and J shed 11 bases, with 18 bases lying between them. The CDR3 loop spans 14 amino acids. The CDR3 coding sequence is TGTGCCAGCAGTTACACTTCGGACAGTAGCCCGGCTTTCTTT. Its translation is CASSYTSDSSPAFF.

Written as DNA, the CDR3 is TGCGCCAGCAGGGGGGGACTAGCTCGTGCCAATGAGCAGTTCTTC. It is translated as CASRGGLARANEQFF. V gene TRBV10-2 combines with J gene TRBJ2-1, with 9 bases aligning to TRBD2. V was clipped by 6 bases and J by 6 bases; unmatched bases: 9. Germline-derived CDR1 and CDR2 are WSHSY and SAAADI. The CDR3 consists of 15 residues.

The genes are TRBV9 and TRBJ2-7; possible D gene TRBD1, 6 bases. With 0 bases removed from V and 5 bases from J, the gap between germline ends came to 18 bases. The CDR3 covers 16 residues. The germline V gene encodes CDR1 SGDLS and CDR2 YYNGEE. Here the CDR3 DNA reads TGTGCCAGCAGCGTAGGGTCGTGGGGGCACCGAAACGAGCAGTACTTC. Its protein is CASSVGSWGHRNEQYF.

This clone was detected once. The CDR3 region is CASKPSGSGYNEQFF. The CDR3, as DNA: TGTGCCAGCAAACCCAGCGGGAGTGGATACAATGAGCAGTTCTTC. This sequence joins TRBV6-5 and TRBJ2-1; TRBD2 agrees at 8 bases. Germline trimming cut 7 bases from V and 4 bases from J; bases unmatched to any gene: 9. Per the germline V gene, CDR1 is MNHEY and CDR2 is SVGAGI. The length of the CDR3 is 15 residues.

The rearrangement links TRBV7-8 to TRBJ1-1, with D perhaps matching TRBD1 (6 bases). Deletions cut 9 bases from V and 6 bases from J, with 20 bases between. The CDR3 has 14 residues. Germline V gene data show CDR1 as SGHVS and CDR2 as FQNEAQ. As DNA, the CDR3 is TGTGCCAGTCTCCGGGGGGGGCGAGCGCCTGAAGCTTTCTTT. Translated, it gives CASLRGGRAPEAFF. Variable domain in full (rest from reference TRBV7-8 and TRBJ1-1): GAGVSQSPRYKVAKRGQDVALRCDPISGHVSLFWYQQALGQGPEFLTYFQNEAQLDKSGLPSDRFFAERPEGSVSTLKIQRTQQEDSAVYLCASLRGGRAPEAFFGQGTRLTVV.

The chain joins TRBV19 to TRBJ2-2; 8 nucleotides line up with TRBD2. Germline V gene data show CDR1 as LNHDA and CDR2 as SQIVND (reference sequence). V dropped 2 bases and J dropped 7; count of bases not matched to a gene: 6. The CDR3 contains 15 residues. The CDR3 sequence is CASSIPGLVNGELFF. The CDR3 nucleotides are TGTGCCAGTAGTATACCGGGACTAGTAAACGGGGAGCTGTTTTTT.

The chain employs TRBV24-1 and TRBJ2-7; perhaps TRBD1 as D (6 bases). V was trimmed by 3 bases and J by 7 bases, leaving 12 bases between them. The CDR3 covers 13 residues. Germline CDR1 is KGHDR and CDR2 is SFDVKD. CDR3 region: CATSDLDRGEQYF. CDR3 bases: TGTGCCACCAGTGATCTGGACAGAGGGGAGCAGTACTTC.